This TCR beta chain stems from a study of blood T cell repertoires in COVID-19. The wider study: Spain, Italy and the United States supplied samples that represented acute and convalescent COVID-19. Nucleic acid was either cDNA or gDNA, and it came from T cells, B-cell-depleted T cells, or PBMCs.

This clone was seen only a few times. The V gene lost 0 bases and the J gene lost 7 bases, with 14 bases spanning the gap. CDR3 length: 15 amino acids. Germline V gives CDR1 MGHRA, CDR2 YSYEKL. Under the authors' procedure: Nucleated cell number was recorded as an estimate derived from reference gene primer amplification. Assay: immunoSEQ multiplex PCR; the TCRdb copy retains only in-frame clones and omits some. V, J and clone size are those of that table, while D and trimming were read from the DNA. In the table there are just over 90,000 clones, roughly 79% of which are singletons. The chain uses TRBV4-1 and TRBJ2-3; a weak D match, TRBD1 (6 bases). This clonotype was obtained from a human donor in a cohort sampled during active COVID-19. The sequencing input was peripheral blood. The CDR3 coding sequence is TGCGCCAGCAGCCAAGATAGGGGGACGGGGAATACGCAGTATTTT. Translated, it gives CASSQDRGTGNTQYF.